Here is one TCR beta chain with its context. What it binds is not known. This record comes from a study of identifying expanded T cells in peripheral blood. The study, taken as a whole, reports: Approximately 2-week clone count variance significantly increased as total template count grew. Around 1.2 clones differed between technical replicates, versus around 15 and 19 over time.

Germline-derived CDR1 and CDR2 are MNHEY and SMNVEV (reference sequence). V was clipped by 6 bases and J by 1 base; unmatched bases: 11. CDR3 length equals 16 residues. Profiled with immunoSEQ multiplex PCR; TCRdb holds only in-frame clones, not every one. This table has about 86,000 clones, roughly 90% appearing once. The sample consisted of blood. This receptor was taken from a person aged 18 to 70 in good health. V usage is TRBV27 and J usage is TRBJ1-1, with 7 bases aligning to TRBD1. The CDR3 region is CASRRLPGQTNTEAFF. CDR3 in DNA: TGTGCCAGCAGGAGACTTCCGGGACAGACGAACACTGAAGCTTTCTTT.